This entry lists 8 T cell receptor beta chains sequenced from one sample in a study of blood T cell repertoires in COVID-19. Assay: immunoSEQ multiplex PCR; the TCRdb copy retains only in-frame clones and omits some. The sample lists about 55,000 clones, more than 80% occurring once. Sequenced sample: peripheral blood. The receptors were gathered from a human donor with active COVID-19. The donor label of this sample is uncertain.

The gene calls are TRBV24-1 and TRBJ2-1; 9 bases align to TRBD1. From germline, CDR1 is KGHDR and CDR2 SFDVKD. Trimming removed 9 bases from V and 9 bases from J; junction bases left unmatched: 8. The CDR3 runs to 13 residues. CDR3 nucleotide sequence: TGTGCCACCCAGGGACAGGGATTCGGTGAGCAGTTCTTC. Residues: CATQGQGFGEQFF.

This chain joins TRBV25-1 and TRBJ1-3; 9 nucleotides match TRBD1. Unmatched junction bases numbered 7, after V lost 0 bases and J lost 4 bases. Germline CDR1 reads MGHDK; CDR2 reads SYGVNS. The CDR3 is made up of 17 amino acids. Here the CDR3 reads CASSEYPAGQGGNTIYF. The CDR3 DNA reads as TGTGCCAGCAGTGAATATCCAGCGGGACAGGGAGGAAACACCATATATTTT.

V usage is TRBV2 and J usage is TRBJ2-1, with a tentative D call TRBD1 (5 bases). The ends were cut back, 2 bases at V and 7 bases at J, with 12 bases in the middle. Germline V gene lookup returns CDR1 SNHLY and CDR2 FYNNEI. CDR3 length equals 14 residues. The CDR3 coding sequence is TGTGCCAGCAGTGAAAACCAGGGTTGGAATGAGCAGTTCTTC. It encodes CASSENQGWNEQFF.

This chain joins TRBV4-3 and TRBJ2-1; perhaps TRBD2 as D (6 bases). The CDR3 length is 16 residues. The germline V gene has CDR1 LGHNA and CDR2 YSLEER. V lost 1 base, J lost 0 bases, and 10 bases lay in between. Written as DNA, the CDR3 is TGCGCCAGCAGCCAAGTACGGGGGAGCTCCTACAATGAGCAGTTCTTC. This codes for CASSQVRGSSYNEQFF.

The chain joins TRBV27 to TRBJ2-2; D call uncertain. The CDR3 totals 15 residues. Trimming cost V 3 bases and J 5 bases, with 13 bases left between them. CDR1 is MNHEY and CDR2 is SMNVEV in the germline V gene (reference sequence). CDR3 residues: CASSFLPLRTGELFF. The CDR3 DNA is TGTGCCAGCAGTTTCCTACCCCTCCGGACCGGGGAGCTGTTTTTT.

The genes are TRBV19 and TRBJ1-5; tentative D call: TRBD1 (5 bases). Germline V gene lookup returns CDR1 LNHDA and CDR2 SQIVND (reference sequence). With 1 base removed from V and 5 bases from J, the gap between germline ends came to 12 bases. The CDR3 consists of 15 residues. The CDR3: CASSIGNRIDQPQHF. CDR3 bases: TGTGCCAGTAGTATAGGAAACAGGATTGATCAGCCCCAGCATTTT.

The chain uses TRBV4-1 and TRBJ1-2; 7 bases align to TRBD1. Germline CDR1 and CDR2: MGHRA and YSYEKL. This CDR3 region has 17 residues. The trim removed 4 bases at V and 5 bases at J, leaving 16 bases unmatched. CDR3 region: CASSPQGGAQEMYGYTF. Here the CDR3 DNA reads TGCGCCAGCAGCCCCCAGGGGGGAGCACAGGAGATGTATGGCTACACCTTC.

This rearrangement joins TRBV7-3 to TRBJ2-1; 8 bases agree with TRBD2. The CDR3 runs to 15 residues. Trimming took 6 bases from V and 3 from J; bases not matched to a gene: 7. Germline CDR1 SGHTA, CDR2 FQGTGA. CDR3 loop: CASSSSGTNYNEQFF. In DNA, the CDR3 is TGTGCCAGCAGTAGTAGCGGGACGAACTACAATGAGCAGTTCTTC.